The entry that follows covers one T cell receptor (beta chain) sequence. The antigen is not known. This CDR3 spans 15 amino acids. V lost 1 base and J lost 2, with 11 bases in between. Germline V lookup: CDR1 SGHNT, CDR2 YENEEA. This table comes from immunoSEQ multiplex PCR, and its TCRdb copy is limited to in-frame clones, with some not included. The table shows around 65,000 clones, with approximately 79% occurring only once. The data derive from a study of siplizumab effects on memory and regulatory T cells. General study results and limits: Only a minor fraction of alloreactive clones mapped to unstimulated subsets. Naive T cells seemed more diverse than memory cells and seemed major alloresponse contributors. Under siplizumab, alloreactive sequences traced to unstimulated CD4+ memory cells were significantly reduced.

Material: memory CD4+ T cells sorted from blood. The chain carries TRBV11-3 and TRBJ2-5, with a tentative D call TRBD1 (6 bases). The TCR originated in a human donor in good health. Written as DNA, the CDR3 is TGTGCCAGCAGCTTAGGCCGGACAGCGCAAGAGACCCAGTACTTC. Translated, it gives CASSLGRTAQETQYF.